Listed below are T cell receptor beta chains from one sample, sequenced in a study of Ad26.COV2.S vaccination and SARS-CoV-2 variants. Only in-frame clones appear in the TCRdb table, and some are missing; sequencing was by immunoSEQ multiplex PCR. The profile shows around 170,000 clones, around nine tenths of them singletons. This specimen consisted of peripheral blood, obtained after recovery from COVID-19. The receptors here all came from a human donor who had recovered from COVID-19. The CDR3 runs from the conserved cysteine through the conserved F or W. The D gene is left open where the match is weak. The size of a clone is reported for some rows only, either as once, few or many, or as a class for expanded clones.

j_call d_call clone_size v_call cdr3_nt cdr3_aa
TRBJ1-6 . few TRBV5-4 TGTGCCAGCAGCTTGGACTTGCAGGGAAGATCACCCCTCCACTTT CASSLDLQGRSPLHF
TRBJ2-1 TRBD2 . TRBV10-3 TGTGCCATCAGTGAATCGGCTAGCGGGACGGGATACAATGAGCAGTTCTTC CAISESASGTGYNEQFF
TRBJ1-6 . . TRBV3-1/TRBV3-2 TGTGCCAGCAGCCAAGTGCCGAAGGGTTCACCCCTCCACTTT CASSQVPKGSPLHF
TRBJ2-5 . . TRBV12-3/TRBV12-4 TGTGCCATCTCGACACAGTACCAAGAGACCCAGTACTTC CAISTQYQETQYF
TRBJ1-2 . . TRBV12-3/TRBV12-4 TGTGCCAGCAGTGATAACGGGGGCGATGGCTACACCTTC CASSDNGGDGYTF
TRBJ1-4 TRBD1 once TRBV24-1 TGTGCCACCAGTACGCCGGGACAGTTATCGTCGGCGAAAACAAATGAAAAACTGTTTTTT CATSTPGQLSSAKTNEKLFF
TRBJ2-1 . . TRBV29-1 TGCAGCGTTGAAGGGAATGAGCAGTTCTTC CSVEGNEQFF
TRBJ2-5 . . TRBV6-6 TGTGCCAGCAGTACCGGGCTAGGGGAGACCCAGTACTTC CASSTGLGETQYF
TRBJ2-7 TRBD1 . TRBV11-2 TGTGCCAGCAGCTCACCGGGACAGGAGAGCGAGCAGTACTTC CASSSPGQESEQYF
TRBJ1-5 . . TRBV27 TGTGCCAGCAGTTTGGGGGGCGGCCAGCCCCAGCATTTT CASSLGGGQPQHF
TRBJ2-5 TRBD1 . TRBV5-6 TGTGCCAGCACTATCGGACAGGGGAGTCAAGAGACCCAGTACTTC CASTIGQGSQETQYF
TRBJ2-7 . . TRBV5-1 TGCGCCAGCAGCTTGTGGCAGGAGCAGGAGCAGTACTTC CASSLWQEQEQYF
TRBJ2-5 TRBD2 . TRBV7-6 TGTGCCAGCAGCTTAATGTCTAGCGGGGGCTGGGGAGAGACCCAGTACTTC CASSLMSSGGWGETQYF
TRBJ1-2 . . TRBV11-3 TGTGCCAGCAGCTTAGGGTCCTGTCTAACCCCACTTAATGGCTACACCTTC CASSLGSCLTPLNGYTF
TRBJ2-7 . . TRBV7-2 TGTGCCAGCAGCTTCACCGACGGCTCCTACGAGCAGTACTTC CASSFTDGSYEQYF
TRBJ1-5 . . TRBV7-6 TGTGCCAGCAGCTCCCGTGTCGGGGGCGGGCAGCCCCAGCATTTT CASSSRVGGGQPQHF
TRBJ2-2 TRBD1 . TRBV6-5 TGTGCCAGCAGTTACCTAGGCCAGGGGGCCGGGGAGCTGTTTTTT CASSYLGQGAGELFF
TRBJ1-2 TRBD1 . TRBV7-9 TGTGCCAGCACCCCTCGACAGGGAGCCACGGGCTACACCTTC CASTPRQGATGYTF
TRBJ2-3 TRBD1 . TRBV6-6 TGTGCCAGCAGTGTTAACAGGGGGCGCGGTTCGGATACGCAGTATTTT CASSVNRGRGSDTQYF